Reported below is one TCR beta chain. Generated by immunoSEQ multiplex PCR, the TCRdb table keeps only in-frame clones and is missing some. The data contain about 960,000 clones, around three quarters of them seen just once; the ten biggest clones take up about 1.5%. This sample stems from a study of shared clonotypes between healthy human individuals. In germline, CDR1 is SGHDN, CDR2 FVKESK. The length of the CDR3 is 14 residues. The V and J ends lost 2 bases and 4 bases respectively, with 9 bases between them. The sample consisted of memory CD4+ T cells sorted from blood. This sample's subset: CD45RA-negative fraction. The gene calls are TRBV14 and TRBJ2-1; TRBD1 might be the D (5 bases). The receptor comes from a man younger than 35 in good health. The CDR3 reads CASSQRGVYNEQFF. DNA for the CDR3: TGTGCCAGCAGCCAAAGGGGCGTTTACAATGAGCAGTTCTTC.